This entry lists 30 T cell receptor beta chains sequenced from one sample in a study of cytomegalovirus exposure and HLA in healthy donors. PCR was performed using 60 Vbeta and 13 Jbeta primers. Only in-frame clones appear in the TCRdb table, and some are missing; sequencing was by immunoSEQ multiplex PCR. The data hold around 190,000 clones, with 70% to 75% observed a single time. Sequencing input: PBMCs. Receptor source: a woman between 25 and 40 years old in good health and CMV-seropositive.

This clone was counted a few times. The chain links TRBV5-4 to TRBJ1-2; the D gene is possibly TRBD1 (6 bases). From germline, CDR1 is SGHNT and CDR2 YYREEE (reference sequence). V was trimmed by 1 base and J by 7 bases, leaving 8 bases between them. This CDR3 has 12 residues. Here the CDR3 DNA reads TGTGCCAGCAGCTTGACAGGGTTTGGCTACACCTTC. Residues: CASSLTGFGYTF.

V usage is TRBV7-9 and J usage is TRBJ1-1; D possibly corresponds to TRBD1 (5 bases). Deletions cut 11 bases from V and 5 bases from J, with 12 bases between. The CDR3 sequence is 11 residues long. Germline V lookup: CDR1 SEHNR, CDR2 FQNEAQ (reference sequence). CDR3 in amino acids: CAAGVQTEAFF. Here the CDR3 DNA reads TGTGCCGCGGGGGTCCAAACTGAAGCTTTCTTT. The whole variable domain, filled in from reference TRBV7-9 and TRBJ1-1, reads DTGVSQNPRHKITKRGQNVTFRCDPISEHNRLYWYRQTLGQGPEFLTYFQNEAQLEKSRLLSDRFSAERPKGSFSTLEIQRTEQGDSAMYLCAAGVQTEAFFGQGTRLTVV.

V is TRBV7-6 and J is TRBJ2-7, with 10 bases that match TRBD2. V lost 5 bases to trimming and J lost 0 bases; unmatched junction nucleotides: 4. In germline, CDR1 is SGHVS, CDR2 FNYEAQ. CDR3 length: 15 amino acids. The CDR3 DNA reads as TGTGCCAGCAGCACCCCTAGCGGGAGCTCCTACGAGCAGTACTTC. Its translation is CASSTPSGSSYEQYF.

The V and J genes are TRBV9 and TRBJ2-5; D unresolved. CDR3 length: 14 amino acids. Germline V gives CDR1 SGDLS, CDR2 YYNGEE. V was trimmed by 2 bases and J by 1 base, leaving 9 bases between them. The CDR3 nucleotides are TGTGCCAGCAGCGTTTTATCCAGCCAAGAGACCCAGTACTTC. Translated: CASSVLSSQETQYF.

This chain uses TRBV7-9 with TRBJ2-7, with D tentatively TRBD2 (5 bases). This CDR3 spans 12 amino acids. With 7 bases removed from V and 6 bases from J, the gap between germline ends came to 13 bases. Per the germline V gene, CDR1 is SEHNR and CDR2 is FQNEAQ (reference sequence). The CDR3 nucleotides read TGTGCCAGCACCTTCGGAGGTGCCGAGCAGTACTTC. Translation gives CASTFGGAEQYF.

V gene TRBV7-9 combines with J gene TRBJ1-1; the D gene is possibly TRBD1 (5 bases). The CDR3 is 18 residues long. V was pared by 6 bases and J by 1 base, with 24 bases between. In germline, CDR1 is SEHNR, CDR2 FQNEAQ (reference sequence). The CDR3 sequence is CASRPIKSGGERNTEAFF. The CDR3 coding sequence is TGTGCCAGCAGACCTATCAAATCCGGGGGGGAGCGGAACACTGAAGCTTTCTTT.

The CDR3 DNA reads as TGTGCCAGCTCACCAGGGACTAGCGATTACAATGAGCAGTTCTTC. Protein sequence: CASSPGTSDYNEQFF. The rearrangement links TRBV18 to TRBJ2-1; 10 nucleotides match TRBD2. Germline lookup yields CDR1 KGHSH and CDR2 LQKENI. Losses at the gene ends were 2 bases for V and 4 bases for J; bases not matched to a gene: 2. The CDR3 has 15 amino acids.

This clone was detected only once. The chain uses TRBV4-2 and TRBJ2-7; possible D gene TRBD1, 6 bases. This CDR3 region has 17 residues. V lost 1 base and J lost 3, with 19 bases in between. CDR1 and CDR2 from the germline V gene are LGHNA and YNFKEQ. The CDR3 reads CASSQGLRTDFIYEQYF. The CDR3 coding sequence is TGTGCCAGCAGCCAAGGCCTCCGGACAGACTTTATCTACGAGCAGTACTTC.

The chain recombines TRBV7-2 with TRBJ2-1, with 11 bases that match TRBD2. The CDR3 loop spans 15 amino acids. V shed 1 base and J 9 bases; nucleotides not matched to a gene: 5. The V gene's germline CDR1 is SGHTA and CDR2 FQGNSA. The CDR3 region has the DNA TGTGCCAGCAGCTTAGAGTTAGCGGGAGGGCCTGAGCAGTTCTTC. It translates to CASSLELAGGPEQFF.

The count of this clone is one. The chain couples TRBV4-2 to TRBJ2-1; tentative D call: TRBD2 (6 bases). The V end lost 1 base, the J end lost 15 bases, and 13 bases lay between the germline ends. The germline V gene has CDR1 LGHNA and CDR2 YNFKEQ. This CDR3 is built from 12 residues. CDR3 region: CASSQVTGERFF. CDR3 sequence (DNA): TGTGCCAGCAGCCAAGTAACGGGAGAAAGGTTCTTC.

Written as DNA, the CDR3 is TGTGCCAGCAGTTTTGGGCCCCTAGCGGGAGGGCCGAACGAGCAGTACTTC. Its protein is CASSFGPLAGGPNEQYF. The rearrangement joins TRBV28 to TRBJ2-7; 12 positions agree with TRBD2. CDR3 length: 17 residues. CDR1 is MDHEN, CDR2 SYDVKM, per germline. V was clipped by 3 bases and J by 5 bases; unmatched bases: 11.

The chain has TRBV28 and TRBJ2-7; D is ambiguous. Between the trimmed V and J ends, which lost 6 bases and 4 bases, there was a span of 10 bases. The CDR3 covers 12 residues. The V gene's germline CDR1 is MDHEN and CDR2 SYDVKM. The CDR3, as DNA: TGTGCCAGCAGCCTGTCGGGTTACGAGCAGTACTTC. This codes for CASSLSGYEQYF.

The genes are TRBV5-1 and TRBJ2-3, with TRBD1 matching 8 bases. In germline, CDR1 is SGHRS, CDR2 YFSETQ. The J segment lost 4 bases and the V segment lost 4 bases, leaving 5 bases of the junction unmatched. The CDR3 extends over 14 amino acids. The CDR3 DNA follows: TGCGCCAGCAGCGGAGGACAGGGACCAGATACGCAGTATTTT. Translated, it gives CASSGGQGPDTQYF.

This clone has a handful of counts. The chain recombines TRBV7-9 with TRBJ2-5, with TRBD1 matching 8 bases. With V trimmed by 1 base and J by 3 bases, 7 bases remained unmatched. The CDR3 sequence is 16 residues long. Germline values: CDR1 SEHNR, CDR2 FQNEAQ (reference sequence). The CDR3 spells CASSLGGQGAKETQYF. The CDR3 region has the DNA TGTGCCAGCAGCTTAGGAGGGCAGGGGGCGAAAGAGACCCAGTACTTC.

The V and J genes are TRBV7-9 and TRBJ2-7, with D maybe TRBD1 (6 bases). Per germline, CDR1 SEHNR and CDR2 FQNEAQ (reference sequence). This CDR3 has 15 amino acids. Trimming took 4 bases from V and 5 from J, leaving 18 bases between them. The CDR3 sequence: CASSYPDSGTNEQYF. CDR3 nucleotides: TGTGCCAGCAGCTACCCTGACTCCGGGACAAACGAGCAGTACTTC. The variable domain in full, with the rest retrieved from reference TRBV7-9 and TRBJ2-7, is DTGVSQNPRHKITKRGQNVTFRCDPISEHNRLYWYRQTLGQGPEFLTYFQNEAQLEKSRLLSDRFSAERPKGSFSTLEIQRTEQGDSAMYLCASSYPDSGTNEQYFGPGTRLTVT.

The gene calls are TRBV6-5 and TRBJ1-3; 8 bases agree with TRBD1. The CDR3 has 14 amino acids. Germline loops: CDR1 MNHEY, CDR2 SVGAGI. J lost 4 bases, V lost 5 bases, and 4 bases had no gene match. CDR3 sequence: CASSPTGAGNTIYF. In DNA form, the CDR3 reads TGTGCCAGCAGTCCGACAGGGGCGGGAAACACCATATATTTT.

V gene TRBV5-6 combines with J gene TRBJ2-7, with 8 bases that match TRBD1. Germline V gene lookup returns CDR1 SGHDT and CDR2 YYEEEE. The CDR3 covers 14 residues. V gave up 1 base and J gave up 4 bases; unmatched junction bases: 4. This CDR3 is CASSLMDRAYEQYF. Here the CDR3 DNA reads TGTGCCAGCAGCTTGATGGACAGGGCGTACGAGCAGTACTTC.

The chain combines TRBV18 with TRBJ1-1, with 7 bases lining up with TRBD1. In germline, CDR1 is KGHSH, CDR2 LQKENI. V was clipped by 5 bases and J by 6 bases; unmatched bases: 3. The length of the CDR3 is 12 residues. The CDR3: CASSMTGPEAFF. The DNA of the CDR3 is TGTGCCAGCTCAATGACAGGGCCTGAAGCTTTCTTT.

The sample holds one count of this clone. The CDR3 reads CASKEAAYEQYF. The CDR3 nucleotides are TGTGCCAGTAAAGAAGCGGCCTACGAGCAGTACTTC. V and J are TRBV6-1 and TRBJ2-7; TRBD2 is a possible D gene (5 bases). Trimming shortened V by 9 bases and J by 2 bases, and 11 bases separated the two germline ends. The CDR3 has 12 amino acids. Looked up from germline, CDR1 is MNHNS and CDR2 is SASEGT.

The rearrangement uses TRBV19 and TRBJ1-2; TRBD1 aligns across 11 bases. Germline V CDR1 and CDR2: LNHDA, SQIVND (reference sequence). The CDR3 covers 17 residues. Trimming cost V 5 bases and J 0 bases; bases outside gene matches: 8. The CDR3 region has the DNA TGTGCCAGTAGTCCGGGACAGGGGGTGTCCACTAACTATGGCTACACCTTC. Residues: CASSPGQGVSTNYGYTF.

V and J are TRBV11-2 and TRBJ1-2, with 8 bases identical to TRBD1. The germline V gene has CDR1 SGHAT and CDR2 FQNNGV. V lost 5 bases to trimming and J lost 8 bases; unmatched junction nucleotides: 13. The CDR3 sequence is 15 residues long. The CDR3 DNA sequence: TGTGCCAGCAGCCCCGGACAGGGTGGAAGTCGAGGCTACACCTTC. Translating it yields CASSPGQGGSRGYTF. The full variable domain, with the rest looked up from reference TRBV11-2 and TRBJ1-2, is EAGVAQSPRYKIIEKRQSVAFWCNPISGHATLYWYQQILGQGPKLLIQFQNNGVVDDSQLPKDRFSAERLKGVDSTLKIQPAKLEDSAVYLCASSPGQGGSRGYTFGSGTRLTVV.

The V gene is TRBV5-1, the J gene TRBJ2-5; a weak D match, TRBD1 (6 bases). This CDR3 contains 18 residues. CDR1 SGHRS and CDR2 YFSETQ come from the germline V gene. Between the trimmed V and J ends, which lost 0 bases and 1 base, there was a span of 19 bases. CDR3 region: CASSLEWPPGAIQETQYF. CDR3 nucleotide sequence: TGCGCCAGCAGCTTGGAGTGGCCTCCAGGGGCCATCCAAGAGACCCAGTACTTC.

About this clone itself: The junction differs from germline at one of its ends, possibly a read error. The chain uses TRBV7-9 and TRBJ2-1, with D hard to call. Germline loops: CDR1 SEHNR, CDR2 FQNEAQ (reference sequence). This CDR3 is built from 16 residues. CDR3: CSSSLYAYQRYNEQFF. The CDR3 bases are TGTTCCAGCAGCTTATACGCCTATCAACGGTACAATGAGCAGTTCTTC.

CDR3: CASSYYSGSSEQFF. DNA of the CDR3: TGCGCCAGCAGCTACTATAGCGGGAGTAGCGAGCAGTTCTTC. The chain links TRBV5-1 to TRBJ2-1, with TRBD2 matching 9 bases. The CDR3 runs 14 residues. Trimming cost V 3 bases and J 10 bases; bases outside gene matches: 8. Germline V CDR1 and CDR2: SGHRS, YFSETQ.

The chain employs TRBV7-9 and TRBJ2-7; 9 bases are shared with TRBD1. The V and J ends lost 5 bases and 2 bases, in that order; junction bases with no gene match: 4. CDR3 length: 14 residues. In germline, CDR1 is SEHNR, CDR2 FQNEAQ (reference sequence). The CDR3: CASSRRDRAYEQYF. The CDR3 nucleotides read TGTGCCAGCAGCCGACGGGACAGGGCCTACGAGCAGTACTTC. Using reference TRBV7-9 and TRBJ2-7 for the parts outside the CDR3, the full variable domain is DTGVSQNPRHKITKRGQNVTFRCDPISEHNRLYWYRQTLGQGPEFLTYFQNEAQLEKSRLLSDRFSAERPKGSFSTLEIQRTEQGDSAMYLCASSRRDRAYEQYFGPGTRLTVT.

The chain couples TRBV6-1 to TRBJ2-5; D is possibly TRBD2 (6 bases). Trimming removed 3 bases from V and 4 bases from J, with 18 bases in between. This CDR3 has 16 amino acids. CDR1 and CDR2 (germline): MNHNS, SASEGT. CDR3 region: CASSDAAGSAGETQYF. CDR3 DNA: TGTGCCAGCAGTGACGCAGCCGGGTCAGCGGGAGAGACCCAGTACTTC.

This clone was counted a few times. The chain links TRBV10-1 to TRBJ2-7, with D tentatively TRBD2 (7 bases). The CDR3 is 13 amino acids. CDR1 and CDR2 from the germline V gene are WNHNN and SYGVQD (reference sequence). Trimming took 3 bases from V and 6 from J, leaving 12 bases between them. The DNA of the CDR3 is TGCGCCAGCAGTGACTACGGGGGGCGCGAGCAGTACTTC. Protein sequence: CASSDYGGREQYF.

This clone was counted once. The chain employs TRBV20-1 and TRBJ1-1; D unclear. The CDR3 length is 11 residues. Trimming took 0 bases from V and 8 from J, leaving 7 bases between them. Germline-derived CDR1 and CDR2 are DFQATT and SNEGSKA (reference sequence). The CDR3 loop reads CSAREVQEAFF. CDR3 nucleotides: TGCAGTGCTAGAGAAGTCCAGGAAGCTTTCTTT.

This clone has just one count. V is TRBV12-1 and J is TRBJ2-7; TRBD2, as called in the table, went unchecked against the DNA. TRBV12-1 is assigned pseudogene status. This CDR3 spans 15 amino acids. CDR3 protein: CASSFIASGSYEQYF. CDR3 nucleotide sequence: TGTGCCAGCAGCTTTATCGCTAGCGGCTCCTACGAGCAGTACTTC.

This clone has a handful of counts. V and J are TRBV7-8 and TRBJ2-3; D remains unclear. V lost 6 bases to trimming and J lost 2 bases, with 12 bases between them. Germline V gene data show CDR1 as SGHVS and CDR2 as FQNEAQ. The CDR3 extends over 14 amino acids. The CDR3 DNA reads TGTGCCAGCAGTTTTCCGAGCGACACAGATACGCAGTATTTT. It encodes CASSFPSDTDTQYF. The entire variable domain, with the rest obtained from reference TRBV7-8 and TRBJ2-3, is as follows: GAGVSQSPRYKVAKRGQDVALRCDPISGHVSLFWYQQALGQGPEFLTYFQNEAQLDKSGLPSDRFFAERPEGSVSTLKIQRTQQEDSAVYLCASSFPSDTDTQYFGPGTRLTVL.